This entry features one T cell receptor beta chain sequence. The target antigen is unknown. TCRdb keeps only in-frame clones here, not all; method: immunoSEQ multiplex PCR. This table holds under 150,000 clones, 80% to 90% found once. This sample was included in a study of T cell responses to AZD1222 COVID-19 vaccine. It was second doses at about 4 or about 12 weeks that were pooled. The CDR3 is 19 amino acids. The V gene's germline CDR1 is SGHNT and CDR2 YYREEE (reference sequence). V was clipped by 4 bases and J by 0 bases, with 23 bases between them. General observations from the study: Compared with day 0, the breadth and depth of the Spike-specific TCR repertoire rose significantly after two doses of AZD1222. Seropositivity was recorded at baseline in only a handful of AZD1222 recipients.

Sequenced material: peripheral blood, taken 28 days after the second AZD1222 dose. The chain uses TRBV5-4 and TRBJ1-3; a weak D match, TRBD1 (5 bases). The clonotype originates from an adult who received the AZD1222 COVID-19 vaccine. CDR3: CASSAKERGRIFSGNTIYF. For the CDR3, the DNA is TGTGCCAGCAGCGCGAAGGAGCGGGGACGAATTTTCTCTGGAAACACCATATATTTT.